These 10 T cell receptor beta chains share one sample of origin, sequenced in a study of shared clonotypes between healthy human individuals (TCRdb year 2020). CD8 naive samples were obtained by positive selection for CCR7 among CD45RO-negative cells, yielding a CD45RA+CCR7+ population from which TemRA cells were excluded. The library was produced with the immunoSEQ multiplex PCR assay. The table was pulled from immuneACCESS by TCRdb, which kept in-frame rearrangements only. Such tables lose some clones; where checked, under half of the loss comes from unresolved V genes, and the rest has no known cause. The sample records roughly 590,000 clones, just under 97% of which are singletons. Jointly, the top ten make up roughly 0.1% of the sample. The material sequenced was naive CD8+ T cells sorted from blood. The cell subset or site label for this specimen denotes: CD45RA+CCR7+. The source of these receptors is a woman in her twenties or thirties in good health.

J is TRBJ2-7 and V is TRBV10-3; D is uncertain. The ends were cut back, 8 bases at V and 3 bases at J, with 5 bases in the middle. The CDR3 extends over 10 amino acids. Per germline, CDR1 ENHRY and CDR2 SYGVKD. This CDR3 reads CAIGSYEQYF. The CDR3 DNA reads as TGTGCCATCGGAAGCTACGAGCAGTACTTC.

The CDR3 DNA follows: TGTGCCATAGGGGGAGACTCAATGGTGAACACTGAAGCTTTCTTT. Translation: CAIGGDSMVNTEAFF. The V and J genes are TRBV6-1 and TRBJ1-1; D is possibly TRBD1 (6 bases). The CDR3 covers 15 residues. Germline V gives CDR1 MNHNS, CDR2 SASEGT. The germline V and J ends were trimmed by 10 bases and 0 bases, with 18 bases remaining between them.

J is TRBJ1-5 and V is TRBV28; no definite D call. This CDR3 spans 13 amino acids. From germline, CDR1 is MDHEN and CDR2 SYDVKM. V was cut by 5 bases and J by 6 bases, with 11 bases left in between. The CDR3 DNA reads as TGTGCCAGCAGTCCCGCCGCCACTCAGCCCCAGCATTTT. It is translated as CASSPAATQPQHF. The full variable domain, its missing parts supplied by reference TRBV28 and TRBJ1-5, is DVKVTQSSRYLVKRTGEKVFLECVQDMDHENMFWYRQDPGLGLRLIYFSYDVKMKEKGDIPEGYSVSREKKERFSLILESASTNQTSMYLCASSPAATQPQHFGDGTRLSIL.

The rearrangement joins TRBV29-1 to TRBJ2-1, with 9 bases that match TRBD2. After removal of 8 bases from V and 4 bases from J, the junction contained 15 bases not matched to a gene. Germline V gene lookup returns CDR1 SQVTM and CDR2 ANQGSEA. This CDR3 region has 16 residues. CDR3 in DNA: TGCAGCTCCGAAGGAATAGCGGGAGAGCATTACAATGAGCAGTTCTTC. It yields the protein CSSEGIAGEHYNEQFF.

The chain links TRBV6-6 to TRBJ2-7; TRBD1 matches 8 bases. This CDR3 contains 16 residues. The V gene's germline CDR1 is MNHNY and CDR2 SVGAGI (reference sequence). J lost 1 base, V lost 5 bases, and 10 bases had no gene match. The CDR3 is CASSQGTGSWSYEQYF. The CDR3 DNA sequence: TGTGCCAGCAGTCAAGGGACAGGTTCCTGGTCCTACGAGCAGTACTTC.

V usage is TRBV2 and J usage is TRBJ2-1, with D unresolved. V lost 3 bases and J 9 bases, leaving 6 bases between the germline ends. The CDR3 runs 11 residues. Germline V lookup: CDR1 SNHLY, CDR2 FYNNEI. CDR3 residues: CASSDLVEQFF. The CDR3 coding sequence is TGTGCCAGCAGTGACTTGGTTGAGCAGTTCTTC.

The chain joins TRBV25-1 to TRBJ2-1; D is unresolved. V lost 4 bases, J lost 6 bases, and 10 bases lay in between. This CDR3 has 13 amino acids. Germline V gene data show CDR1 as MGHDK and CDR2 as SYGVNS. The CDR3 here is CASSVTWGNEQFF. CDR3 DNA sequence: TGTGCCAGCAGTGTGACTTGGGGCAATGAGCAGTTCTTC.

The chain employs TRBV7-8 and TRBJ2-1; TRBD2 matches 7 bases. The CDR3 is 16 residues long. Germline CDR1 reads SGHVS; CDR2 reads FQNEAQ. Trimming cost V 1 base and J 3 bases; bases outside gene matches: 6. Written as DNA, the CDR3 is TGTGCCAGCAGCTTAGGTTTGCGGGGGAGCTACAATGAGCAGTTCTTC. As protein: CASSLGLRGSYNEQFF. Looking up the rest from reference TRBV7-8 and TRBJ2-1 gives the full variable domain: GAGVSQSPRYKVAKRGQDVALRCDPISGHVSLFWYQQALGQGPEFLTYFQNEAQLDKSGLPSDRFFAERPEGSVSTLKIQRTQQEDSAVYLCASSLGLRGSYNEQFFGPGTRLTVL.

This clone was detected only once. The V and J genes are TRBV5-1 and TRBJ2-7; TRBD2 matches at 7 bases. With V trimmed by 1 base and J by 2 bases, 6 bases remained unmatched. Per the germline V gene, CDR1 is SGHRS and CDR2 is YFSETQ. The CDR3 totals 15 residues. In nucleotides, the CDR3 is TGCGCCAGCAGCTTGTGGCTAGCGGAACCCTACGAGCAGTACTTC. It specifies CASSLWLAEPYEQYF.

V usage is TRBV28 and J usage is TRBJ2-1; tentatively, D is TRBD1 (5 bases). The CDR3 loop spans 13 amino acids. V lost 8 bases and J 3 bases, leaving 11 bases between the germline ends. Germline V gives CDR1 MDHEN, CDR2 SYDVKM. In DNA form, the CDR3 reads TGTGCCAGCTCGAGGACAAACTACAATGAGCAGTTCTTC. Its protein is CASSRTNYNEQFF.